A selection of T cell receptor beta chains follows, all from one sample in a study of blood T cell repertoires in COVID-19. Clones were read by immunoSEQ multiplex PCR, and TCRdb kept only the in-frame ones, dropping some. Here the sample spans 180,000 or so clones, roughly 80% being singletons. Sequencing was done on a sample of PBMCs or T cells enriched from blood (not recorded which). These receptors were obtained from a man aged 50 to 60 who had recovered from COVID-19. The CDR3 runs from the conserved cysteine through the conserved F or W. The D gene is left open where the match is weak. Some rows mark clone size as missing; the rest say once, few, many or name a class of expanded clone.

v_gene,abundance,d_gene,j_gene,CDR3aa,CDR3nt
TRBV11-2,NA,NA,TRBJ2-7,CASSPPGPYEQYF,TGTGCCAGCAGTCCACCGGGTCCCTACGAGCAGTACTTC
TRBV29-1,NA,TRBD1,TRBJ2-7,CSVEARGDRAYYEQYF,TGCAGCGTTGAGGCACGAGGGGACAGGGCCTATTACGAGCAGTACTTC
TRBV6-2/TRBV6-3,NA,TRBD2,TRBJ2-3,CASSYAASGFFTDTQYF,TGTGCCAGCAGTTACGCAGCTAGCGGGTTCTTTACAGATACGCAGTATTTT
TRBV18,NA,NA,TRBJ1-2,CASSPRSTISGRSNYGYTF,TGTGCCAGCTCACCCCGATCGACTATTTCAGGGAGGTCGAACTATGGCTACACCTTC
TRBV28,NA,TRBD1,TRBJ2-3,CASTQPGQGATDTQYF,TGTGCCAGCACTCAACCCGGACAGGGAGCGACAGATACGCAGTATTTT
TRBV7-2,NA,TRBD2,TRBJ2-1,CASSLTSGSGGEQFF,TGTGCCAGCAGCCTGACTAGCGGGAGCGGTGGTGAGCAGTTCTTC
TRBV11-2,NA,NA,TRBJ1-3,CASRTTGHTIYF,TGTGCCAGCAGGACTACAGGGCACACCATATATTTT
TRBV15,NA,TRBD1,TRBJ1-1,CATSRTGTGPNTEAFF,TGTGCCACCAGCAGAACCGGGACAGGGCCTAACACTGAAGCTTTCTTT
TRBV30,NA,NA,TRBJ1-3,CALNRGNTIYF,TGTGCCTTGAACCGGGGAAACACCATATATTTT
TRBV9,NA,NA,TRBJ2-2,CASSAPPVAGELFF,TGTGCCAGCAGCGCCCCCCCGGTGGCCGGGGAGCTGTTTTTT
TRBV6-1,NA,NA,TRBJ1-1,CASSDTQGTEAFF,TGTGCCAGCAGTGACACACAGGGAACTGAAGCTTTCTTT
TRBV5-6,NA,TRBD2,TRBJ2-2,CASSLLGEGTGELFF,TGTGCCAGCAGCTTGTTAGGGGAGGGCACCGGGGAGCTGTTTTTT
TRBV3-1/TRBV3-2,NA,NA,TRBJ2-7,CASSPRDMGLYF,TGTGCCAGCAGCCCTCGGGACATGGGATTGTACTTC
TRBV7-9,few,NA,TRBJ1-2,CASSSDRGYTF,TGTGCCAGCAGCTCAGACAGGGGCTACACCTTC
TRBV28,NA,NA,TRBJ2-5,CASRGRGVETQYF,TGTGCCAGCAGGGGGAGGGGGGTGGAGACCCAGTACTTC
TRBV7-3,NA,NA,TRBJ2-2,CASSLSQTGVYTGELFF,TGTGCCAGCAGCTTGTCTCAGACGGGGGTTTACACCGGGGAGCTGTTTTTT
TRBV19,NA,TRBD1,TRBJ1-2,CASRDRGELYGYTF,TGTGCCAGTAGGGACAGGGGTGAACTATATGGCTACACCTTC
TRBV3-1/TRBV3-2,NA,NA,TRBJ1-2,CASSQGPYGYTF,TGTGCCAGCAGCCAAGGGCCGTATGGCTACACCTTC
TRBV7-3,NA,NA,TRBJ1-6,CASSLWGGDNSPLHF,TGTGCCAGCAGCCTATGGGGAGGCGATAATTCACCCCTCCACTTT
TRBV3-1/TRBV3-2,NA,NA,TRBJ2-1,CASSQDLAREQFF,TGTGCCAGCAGCCAAGATCTAGCACGGGAGCAGTTCTTC
TRBV3-1/TRBV3-2,large,NA,TRBJ2-7,CASSLRGYEQYF,TGTGCCAGCAGCCTCCGAGGCTACGAGCAGTACTTC
TRBV12-3/TRBV12-4,NA,NA,TRBJ2-1,CASSSSRGNQQFF,TGTGCCAGCAGTTCCTCAAGGGGGAATCAGCAGTTCTTC
TRBV2,NA,TRBD2,TRBJ2-7,CASSDWAGVVHEQYF,TGTGCCAGCAGTGACTGGGCGGGAGTGGTACACGAGCAGTACTTC
TRBV2,once,NA,TRBJ1-2,CASSVTGPGGYTF,TGTGCCAGCAGCGTGACAGGTCCCGGTGGCTACACCTTC
TRBV18,NA,TRBD1,TRBJ1-5,CASSPDRGTYQPQHF,TGTGCCAGCTCACCAGACAGGGGGACTTATCAGCCCCAGCATTTT
TRBV3-1/TRBV3-2,NA,NA,TRBJ2-1,CASSQRAGPGINEQFF,TGTGCCAGCAGCCAAAGGGCGGGCCCGGGCATTAATGAGCAGTTCTTC
TRBV28,NA,NA,TRBJ1-5,CASSFPVAKNEPQHF,TGTGCCAGCAGTTTTCCAGTCGCCAAGAATGAGCCCCAGCATTTT
TRBV7-9,NA,TRBD1,TRBJ1-6,CASSSTRGTALHNSPLHF,TGTGCCAGCAGCTCCACCAGGGGGACAGCCCTCCATAATTCACCCCTCCACTTT
TRBV6-5,NA,TRBD2,TRBJ2-6,CASSYSGREGVLTF,TGTGCCAGCAGTTACTCCGGCAGGGAGGGCGTCCTGACTTTC
TRBV19,NA,TRBD1,TRBJ1-5,CASSINDRAGFLPQHF,TGTGCCAGTAGTATAAATGACAGGGCCGGTTTCTTGCCCCAGCATTTT
TRBV4-2,NA,TRBD2,TRBJ2-5,CASSQDNQRAGAETQYF,TGTGCCAGCAGCCAAGATAATCAGAGGGCGGGAGCAGAGACCCAGTACTTC
TRBV28,few,TRBD1,TRBJ2-7,CASSSQVTGTAEQYF,TGTGCCAGCAGTTCACAGGTGACAGGGACCGCGGAGCAGTACTTC
TRBV27,NA,TRBD1,TRBJ2-2,CASSPRTGTGELFF,TGTGCCAGCAGTCCTAGGACAGGGACCGGGGAGCTGTTTTTT